This T cell receptor beta chain was recorded in a study of blood T cell repertoires in COVID-19. Only in-frame clones appear in the TCRdb table, and some are missing; sequencing was by immunoSEQ multiplex PCR. The repertoire consists of about 170,000 clones, with just under 95% occurring once and the leading ten covering over 3.5%. The CDR3 has 15 amino acids. CDR1 is GTSNPN and CDR2 is SVGIG in the germline V gene (reference sequence). The junction had 10 bases not matched to a gene; V was cut back by 2 bases and J by 7 bases. What was sequenced was peripheral blood. This receptor was identified in a woman aged 45-59 years with acute or convalescent COVID-19. The V call is TRBV30, the J call TRBJ1-4, with TRBD1 matching 7 bases. CDR3 nucleotides: TGTGCCTGGAGTTTCTCTAAGGGGGCGGTTGAAAAACTGTTTTTT. Amino acid sequence: CAWSFSKGAVEKLFF.